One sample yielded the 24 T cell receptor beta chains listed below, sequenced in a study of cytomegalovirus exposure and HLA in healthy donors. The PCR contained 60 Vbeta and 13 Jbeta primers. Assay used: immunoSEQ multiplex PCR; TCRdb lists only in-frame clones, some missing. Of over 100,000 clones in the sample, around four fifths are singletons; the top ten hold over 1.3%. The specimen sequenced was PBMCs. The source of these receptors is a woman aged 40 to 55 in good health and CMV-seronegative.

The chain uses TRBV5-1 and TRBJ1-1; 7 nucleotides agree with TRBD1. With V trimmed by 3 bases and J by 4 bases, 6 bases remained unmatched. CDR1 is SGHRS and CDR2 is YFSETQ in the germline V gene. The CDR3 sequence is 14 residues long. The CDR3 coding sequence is TGCGCCAGCAGCTCCCAGGGGGTCGGCACTGAAGCTTTCTTT. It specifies CASSSQGVGTEAFF.

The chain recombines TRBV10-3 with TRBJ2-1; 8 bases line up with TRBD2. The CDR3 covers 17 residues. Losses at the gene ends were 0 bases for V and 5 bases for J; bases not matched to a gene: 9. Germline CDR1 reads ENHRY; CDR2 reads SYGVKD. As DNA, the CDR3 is TGTGCCATCAGTGAGTCTGGTAGCGGGATACAGAACAATGAGCAGTTCTTC. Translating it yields CAISESGSGIQNNEQFF.

The CDR3, as DNA: TGCGCCAGCAGCCCAGACTCCGGGACTAGCGGCACAGATACGCAGTATTTT. Its translation: CASSPDSGTSGTDTQYF. The chain carries TRBV5-1 and TRBJ2-3; 10 bases are shared with TRBD2. Trimming removed 4 bases from V and 1 base from J; junction bases left unmatched: 9. Germline V gives CDR1 SGHRS, CDR2 YFSETQ. The CDR3 contains 17 residues.

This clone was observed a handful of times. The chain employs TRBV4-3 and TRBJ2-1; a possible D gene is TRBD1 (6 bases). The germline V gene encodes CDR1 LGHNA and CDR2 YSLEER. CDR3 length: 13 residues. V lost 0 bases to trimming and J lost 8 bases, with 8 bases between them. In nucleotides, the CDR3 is TGCGCCAGCAGCCAAGACAGGGGCGATGAGCAGTTCTTC. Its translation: CASSQDRGDEQFF.

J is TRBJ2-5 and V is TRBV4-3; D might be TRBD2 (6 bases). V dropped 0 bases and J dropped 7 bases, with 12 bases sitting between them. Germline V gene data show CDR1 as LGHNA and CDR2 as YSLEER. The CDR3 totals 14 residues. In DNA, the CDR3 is TGCGCCAGCAGCCAAGATAGGTCCGGGGGGACCCAGTACTTC. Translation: CASSQDRSGGTQYF.

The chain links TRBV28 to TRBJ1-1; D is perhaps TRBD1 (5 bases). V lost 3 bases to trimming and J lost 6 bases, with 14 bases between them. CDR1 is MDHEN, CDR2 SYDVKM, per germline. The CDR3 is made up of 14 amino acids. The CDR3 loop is CASSFSGSRAEAFF. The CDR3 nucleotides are TGTGCCAGCAGTTTTTCAGGGTCTAGGGCTGAAGCTTTCTTT.

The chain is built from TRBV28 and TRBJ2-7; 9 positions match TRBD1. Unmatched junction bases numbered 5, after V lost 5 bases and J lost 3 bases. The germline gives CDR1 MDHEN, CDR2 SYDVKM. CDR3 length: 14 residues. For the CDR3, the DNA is TGTGCCAGCAGTCCCGGGACAGGGTTCTACGAGCAGTACTTC. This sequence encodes CASSPGTGFYEQYF.

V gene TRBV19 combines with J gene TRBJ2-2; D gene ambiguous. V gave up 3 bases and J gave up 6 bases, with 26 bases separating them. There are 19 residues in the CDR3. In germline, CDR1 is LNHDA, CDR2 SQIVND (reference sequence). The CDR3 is CASSISRLVSSFVPGELFF. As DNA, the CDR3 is TGTGCCAGTAGTATCTCTCGGCTAGTATCAAGTTTTGTTCCCGGGGAGCTGTTTTTT.

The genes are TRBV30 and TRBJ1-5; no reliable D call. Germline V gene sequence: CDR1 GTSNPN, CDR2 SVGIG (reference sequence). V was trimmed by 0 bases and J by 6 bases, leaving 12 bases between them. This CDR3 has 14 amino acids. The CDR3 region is CAWSVGGSSQPQHF. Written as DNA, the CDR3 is TGTGCCTGGAGTGTAGGAGGTAGTAGTCAGCCCCAGCATTTT.

CDR3 nucleotide sequence: TGTGCCAGCAGCTTAGCGTCTGCCCTACGCTATGGCTACACCTTC. Residues: CASSLASALRYGYTF. The chain links TRBV7-9 to TRBJ1-2; D is undetermined. The CDR3 spans 15 residues. V was trimmed by 0 bases and J by 4 bases, leaving 12 bases between them. CDR1 is SEHNR and CDR2 is FQNEAQ in the germline V gene (reference sequence).

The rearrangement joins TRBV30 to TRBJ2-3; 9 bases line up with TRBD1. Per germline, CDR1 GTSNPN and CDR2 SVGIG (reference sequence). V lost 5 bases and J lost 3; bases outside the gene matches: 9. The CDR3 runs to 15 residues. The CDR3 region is CAWQRDRVRTDTQYF. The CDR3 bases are TGTGCCTGGCAACGGGACAGGGTAAGGACAGATACGCAGTATTTT.

The CDR3 nucleotides are TGCGCCAGCAGCCCGGACAGGGGTTTAGTCCCTGAAGCTTTCTTT. Translated: CASSPDRGLVPEAFF. V usage is TRBV5-1 and J usage is TRBJ1-1, with 9 bases matching TRBD1. With 4 bases clipped from V and 6 bases from J, the junction kept 10 bases outside the gene matches. Per the germline V gene, CDR1 is SGHRS and CDR2 is YFSETQ. CDR3 length: 15 amino acids.

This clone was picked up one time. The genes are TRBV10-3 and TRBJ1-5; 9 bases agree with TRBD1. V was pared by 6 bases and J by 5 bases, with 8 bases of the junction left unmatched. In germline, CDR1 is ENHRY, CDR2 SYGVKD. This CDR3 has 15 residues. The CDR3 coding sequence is TGTGCCATCAGCGATGGACAGGGGAGTTATCAGCCCCAGCATTTT. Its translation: CAISDGQGSYQPQHF.

The CDR3 nucleotides read TGTGCCAGCAGATTACTCGGGACAGGTAACACTGAAGCTTTCTTT. It yields the protein CASRLLGTGNTEAFF. V gene TRBV6-5 combines with J gene TRBJ1-1; 8 bases are shared with TRBD1. CDR1 and CDR2 (germline): MNHEY, SVGAGI. Trimming at V came to 6 bases and at J to 2 bases, leaving 8 bases not matched to a gene. There are 15 residues in the CDR3.

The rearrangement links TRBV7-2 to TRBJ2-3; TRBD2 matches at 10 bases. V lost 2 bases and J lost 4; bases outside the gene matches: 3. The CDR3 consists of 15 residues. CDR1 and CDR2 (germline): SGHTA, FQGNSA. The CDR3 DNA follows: TGTGCCAGCAGCTTACTAGCGGGGGTACCAGATACGCAGTATTTT. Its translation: CASSLLAGVPDTQYF. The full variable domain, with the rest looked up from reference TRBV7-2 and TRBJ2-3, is GAGVSQSPSNKVTEKGKDVELRCDPISGHTALYWYRQSLGQGLEFLIYFQGNSAPDKSGLPSDRFSAERTGGSVSTLTIQRTQQEDSAVYLCASSLLAGVPDTQYFGPGTRLTVL.

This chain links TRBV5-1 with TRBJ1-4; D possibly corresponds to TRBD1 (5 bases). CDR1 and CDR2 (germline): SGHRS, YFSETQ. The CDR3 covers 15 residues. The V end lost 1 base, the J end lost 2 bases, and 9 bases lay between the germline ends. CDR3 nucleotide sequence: TGCGCCAGCAGCTTGATGGGGGGGACTAATGAAAAACTGTTTTTT. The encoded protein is CASSLMGGTNEKLFF. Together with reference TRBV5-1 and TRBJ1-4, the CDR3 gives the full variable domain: KAGVTQTPRYLIKTRGQQVTLSCSPISGHRSVSWYQQTPGQGLQFLFEYFSETQRNKGNFPGRFSGRQFSNSRSEMNVSTLELGDSALYLCASSLMGGTNEKLFFGSGTQLSVL.

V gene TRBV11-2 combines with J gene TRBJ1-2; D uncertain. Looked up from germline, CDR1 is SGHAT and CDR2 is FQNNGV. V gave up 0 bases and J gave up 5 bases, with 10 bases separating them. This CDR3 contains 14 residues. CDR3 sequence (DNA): TGTGCCAGCAGCTTAGAGAGGCAAACTTATGGCTACACCTTC. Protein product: CASSLERQTYGYTF.

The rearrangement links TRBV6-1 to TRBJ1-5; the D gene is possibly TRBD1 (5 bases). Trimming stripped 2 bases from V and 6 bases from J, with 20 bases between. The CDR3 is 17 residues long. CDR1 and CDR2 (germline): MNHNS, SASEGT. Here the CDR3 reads CASSERFGREAGQPQHF. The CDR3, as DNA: TGTGCCAGCAGTGAAAGGTTTGGCAGGGAGGCCGGTCAGCCCCAGCATTTT.

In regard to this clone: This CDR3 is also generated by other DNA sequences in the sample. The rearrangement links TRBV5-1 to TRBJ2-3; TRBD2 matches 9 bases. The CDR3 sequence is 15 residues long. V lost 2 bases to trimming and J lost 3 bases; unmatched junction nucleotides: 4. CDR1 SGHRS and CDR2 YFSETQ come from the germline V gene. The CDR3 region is CASSLGGGGTDTQYF. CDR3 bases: TGCGCCAGCAGCTTAGGCGGGGGGGGGACAGATACGCAGTATTTT.

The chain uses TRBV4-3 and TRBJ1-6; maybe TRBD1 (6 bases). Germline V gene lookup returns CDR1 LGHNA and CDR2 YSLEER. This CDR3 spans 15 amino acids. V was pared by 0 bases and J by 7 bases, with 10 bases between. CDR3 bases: TGCGCCAGCAGCCAAGAGCACAGGGTAAATTCACCCCTCCACTTT. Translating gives CASSQEHRVNSPLHF.

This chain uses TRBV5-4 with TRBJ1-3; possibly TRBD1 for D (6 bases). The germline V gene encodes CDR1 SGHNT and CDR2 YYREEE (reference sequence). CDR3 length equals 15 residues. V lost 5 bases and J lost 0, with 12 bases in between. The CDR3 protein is CASSHRDNSGNTIYF. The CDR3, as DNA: TGTGCCAGCAGTCACAGGGACAACTCTGGAAACACCATATATTTT. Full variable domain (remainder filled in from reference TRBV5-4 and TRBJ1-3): ETGVTQSPTHLIKTRGQQVTLRCSSQSGHNTVSWYQQALGQGPQFIFQYYREEENGRGNFPPRFSGLQFPNYSSELNVNALELDDSALYLCASSHRDNSGNTIYFGEGSWLTVV.

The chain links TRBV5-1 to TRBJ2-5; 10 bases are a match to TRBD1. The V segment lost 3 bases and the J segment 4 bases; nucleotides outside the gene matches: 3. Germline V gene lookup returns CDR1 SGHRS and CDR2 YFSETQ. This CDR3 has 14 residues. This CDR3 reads CASSSGQGGETQYF. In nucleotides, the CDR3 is TGCGCCAGCAGCTCCGGACAGGGGGGAGAGACCCAGTACTTC.

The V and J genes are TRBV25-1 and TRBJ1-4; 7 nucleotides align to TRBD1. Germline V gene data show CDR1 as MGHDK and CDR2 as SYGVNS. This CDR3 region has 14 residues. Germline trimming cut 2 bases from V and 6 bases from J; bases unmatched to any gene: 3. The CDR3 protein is CASSEAGGDEKLFF. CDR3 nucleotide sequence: TGTGCCAGCAGTGAAGCAGGGGGAGATGAAAAACTGTTTTTT.

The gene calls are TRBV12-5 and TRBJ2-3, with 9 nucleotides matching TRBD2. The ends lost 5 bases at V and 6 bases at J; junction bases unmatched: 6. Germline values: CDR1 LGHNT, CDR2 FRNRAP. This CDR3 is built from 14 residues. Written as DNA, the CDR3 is TGTGCTAGTGGTACGAGCGGGGGGATCGATACGCAGTATTTT. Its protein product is CASGTSGGIDTQYF.